The present entry profiles one TCR beta chain with its context. Its antigen is currently unknown. The protocol was immunoSEQ multiplex PCR, while the TCRdb copy is restricted to in-frame clones and leaves out a portion. In the table there are around 50,000 clones, roughly 80% of which are singletons. The entry originates in a study of early stage breast cancer tumors. Germline CDR1 is SQVTM and CDR2 is ANQGSEA. The CDR3 spans 15 residues. Trimming left V 0 bases short and J 3 bases short, with 12 bases between. Study observations and caveats: Most shared enriched TCRB sequences were commonly generated ones. Blood repertoires resembled normal breast more than tumor.

This sequence was found in a person between 50 and 60 years old with breast cancer. J is TRBJ2-1 and V is TRBV29-1; D assignment may be TRBD1 or TRBD2 (5 bases each). Sequencing was done on a sample of blood. The chain's CDR3 is CSVEEGVGHYNEQFF. The CDR3 DNA reads as TGCAGCGTTGAAGAGGGGGTTGGGCACTACAATGAGCAGTTCTTC.